This T cell receptor (beta chain) was sequenced during a study of blood T cell repertoires in COVID-19. For the study at large: COVID-19 samples from acute and convalescent phases originated in the United States, Italy and Spain. T cells, B-cell-depleted T cells, or PBMCs supplied cDNA or gDNA.

In the authors' workflow: Estimated nucleated cell counts came from reference gene primer amplification. Here immunoSEQ multiplex PCR was the method, and the copy in TCRdb shows in-frame clones only, minus some. V and J calls and clone size are those listed in that table; D and trimming were worked out from the DNA. The sample carries some 110,000 clones, approximately 87% recorded once. Germline V lookup: CDR1 KGHDR, CDR2 SFDVKD. After removal of 4 bases from V and 1 base from J, the junction contained 11 bases not matched to a gene. This CDR3 comprises 19 residues. Sequencing used peripheral blood. The receptor's source is a man in his 70s who had recovered from COVID-19. This sequence joins TRBV24-1 and TRBJ2-1, with TRBD2 matching over 11 bases. Here the CDR3 reads CATSDLPGTSGSSYNEQFF. The CDR3 coding sequence is TGTGCCACCAGTGACCTACCCGGGACTAGCGGTTCATCCTACAATGAGCAGTTCTTC.